The present T cell receptor beta chain was sequenced within a study of blood T cell repertoires in COVID-19. Study-wide context: Samples of COVID-19 (acute and convalescent) were obtained from the United States, Italy and Spain. The cDNA or gDNA used as material had been derived from T cells, B-cell-depleted T cells, or PBMCs.

The CDR3 runs to 17 residues. Germline V gene sequence: CDR1 SGHVS, CDR2 FQNEAQ. Between the trimmed V and J ends, which lost 5 bases and 0 bases, there was a span of 19 bases. Authors' processing steps: It was from reference gene primer amplification that nucleated cell counts were estimated. The assay was immunoSEQ multiplex PCR, and TCRdb's table has in-frame clones only and misses some. V, J and clone size derive from that table, while D and trimming were established from the DNA sequence. The sample holds fewer than 350,000 clones, around 89% seen once. The V and J genes are TRBV7-8 and TRBJ1-1; D is ambiguous. The clonotype comes from a man aged 40-49 years with acute or convalescent COVID-19. The sequenced material came from peripheral blood. The CDR3 is CASSRLVTAYMNTEAFF. DNA of the CDR3: TGTGCCAGCAGCCGGCTGGTAACAGCTTACATGAACACTGAAGCTTTCTTT.